The entry below describes one T cell receptor beta chain. Its antigen specificity is not known. No clone much larger than this one lies a single base away; base qualities are absent. These data are taken from a study of blood T cell repertoires in COVID-19 (dated by TCRdb to the early 2020s). Study-wide context: Samples from collaborators originated in the United States, Italy and Spain and spanned both the acute and convalescent phases of COVID-19. The material from the prospective study consisted of cDNA or gDNA derived from T cells, B-cell-depleted T cells, or PBMCs. The dataset comprised deeply sampled blood TCRbeta repertoires from subjects exposed to, actively infected with, or recovered from COVID-19. A freely available public database, intended as a resource for researchers studying the immune response to SARS-CoV-2, is where the repertoires were released. Samples were obtained from the ongoing ImmuneRACE study (first 160 participants) and from approximately 1,200 subjects provided by 6 global collaborators. The sample metadata nearly always contained a de-identified subject ID, COVID-19 status, age in years and sex. Where available, HLA class I and class II types were taken from metadata supplied by the sample provider and were not determined by assay-based typing. Broad study findings and their caveats: The quantity of clinical and demographic metadata differed by source and by participant and was supplied without curation.

The germline V gene supplies CDR1 ENHRY and CDR2 SYGVKD. There are 19 amino acids in the CDR3, from cysteine to phenylalanine inclusive. Only the CDR3 DNA is retained, 57 bases long and in frame from the first base. The germline V end is reduced by 5 bases and the J end by 0 bases; junction bases left unmatched: 12. Each collaborating institution followed its own protocols to collect whole blood in K2EDTA tubes. Collaborator samples were shipped for TCRbeta analysis as frozen whole blood, isolated PBMCs, or DNA extracted from either sample type. The immunoSEQ Assay, a bias-controlled multiplex PCR, was used to amplify TCRbeta CDR3 regions from genomic DNA. The paper's data handling went like this. The number of nucleated cells in each sample was estimated by amplification of reference gene primers within the assay. Sequence reads were collapsed and filtered to measure the absolute abundance of every unique TCRbeta CDR3 rearrangement. Productive Simpson clonality was computed per sample as the square root of Simpson's diversity index over productive rearrangements. As stored in TCRdb, this immuneACCESS dataset retains in-frame rearrangements with V and J assigned. A fraction of the clones does not appear; measured against another copy, unresolved V genes explain less than half of the discrepancy, and the remainder lacks a known reason. V and J calls and clone size are as listed in that table; D and trimming were resolved from the DNA. This sample has 90,000 to 130,000 clones in its table, and roughly 86% of those were observed once. Clones ranked in the top ten supply almost 4.5% of the sample.

This TCR was sampled from a man aged 35-49 years with acute or convalescent COVID-19. Here the chain combines TRBV10-3 and TRBJ1-6; TRBD1 agrees with 8 junctional bases. The source material was peripheral blood. The nucleotide sequence is TGTGCCATCAGTAATGACAGGGGCGACCCCAGCTCCTATAATTCACCCCTCCACTTT. This translates into CAISNDRGDPSSYNSPLHF.